This T cell receptor beta chain was profiled in a study of regulatory T cells in long-lasting Graves disease. Construction of TCR beta libraries relied on iRepertoire HTBI primers and on Arm-PCR targeting CDR3 regions. TCRdb independently ran MiXCR on the multiplex PCR reads; one entry per CDR3 protein. The sample records roughly 450,000 distinct CDR3 sequences, roughly 20% being singletons. CDR3 length equals 15 residues. The trim removed 5 bases at V and 2 bases at J, leaving 6 bases unmatched. Time point defined: persistent/refractory GD, antithyroid drugs over 5 years with positive TRAb. RNA isolated from PBMCs was used to make the TCR library.

This sequence joins TRBV12-3 or TRBV12-4 and TRBJ2-1; TRBD1 matches at 7 bases. The sample was peripheral blood mononuclear cells (PBMCs), taken when the disease was refractory, from a patient treated with antithyroid drugs. The clonotype was recovered from a female donor with Graves disease. For the CDR3, the DNA is TGTGCCAGCAGTGACGACAGGGCACCCTACAATGAGCAGTTCTTC. Its protein product is CASSDDRAPYNEQFF.